The clone carrying this TCR beta chain was detected a few times. Germline lookup yields CDR1 SQVTM and CDR2 ANQGSEA. Trimming took 2 bases from V and 4 from J, leaving 13 bases between them. The CDR3 is 14 residues long. TCRdb passed the 5' RACE reads through MiXCR, listing each CDR3 protein once. The repertoire includes almost 250,000 distinct CDR3 sequences, roughly a third of them detected once, and about 4.2% sits in the top ten. The data are from a study of CD8 T cells in ankylosing spondylitis. The clonotype was recovered from a male donor with ankylosing spondylitis or in good health (not recorded which). The chain carries TRBV29-1 and TRBJ2-3, with D possibly TRBD1 on 6 matching bases. The sequenced material came from blood, either unsorted or a sorted T cell fraction (not recorded which). The chain's CDR3 is CSVETGPAPDTQYF. In nucleotides, the CDR3 is TGCAGCGTTGAAACAGGGCCGGCTCCAGATACGCAGTATTTT.